One T cell receptor beta chain is described in this entry. The source of the sample is a study of blood T cell repertoires in COVID-19. Whole-study context: Researchers got acute and convalescent COVID-19 samples from the United States, Italy and Spain. Sources were T cells, B-cell-depleted T cells, or PBMCs; the material itself was cDNA or gDNA.

Across roughly 25 US areas, participants ranged in age from 18 to 89 years. Trimming took 0 bases from V and 8 from J; bases not matched to a gene: 14. The CDR3 contains 18 residues. Germline CDR1 LGHNA, CDR2 YNFKEQ. Some clones are missing from TCRdb's copy, which holds only in-frame ones; the method was immunoSEQ multiplex PCR. The table lists 350,000 to 500,000 clones, approximately 91% of them singletons. The sample comprised PBMCs or T cells enriched from blood (not recorded which). The sequence came from a woman aged 18-29 years who had been exposed to COVID-19. The V and J genes are TRBV4-2 and TRBJ1-2; 11 nucleotides align to TRBD1. CDR3 nucleotides: TGTGCCAGCAGCCAAGACTGGCGGACAGGGGGCTTCGAGTCAGGCTACACCTTC. It codes for CASSQDWRTGGFESGYTF.